This T cell receptor (beta chain) was sequenced in a study of tumor-infiltrating lymphocytes in oesophageal squamous cell carcinoma (dated by TCRdb to between 2015 and 2016). Libraries came from PCR. Sequencing used an Illumina HiSeq 1500. TCRdb took the public reads, trimmed them with fastp at Q25, ran MiXCR for clone calling and kept in-frame beta chains. Every entry covers one CDR3 protein and lists the most common genes and DNA from its rows. The sample yields 14,000 or so distinct CDR3 sequences; 45% to 50% were counted once. The top ten hold roughly 17% of the sample. This clonotype was recorded many times. Its antigen is currently not known. Base quality data are lacking; no much larger clone is found one base away. The clonotype originates from a male donor with esophageal squamous cell carcinoma. Source material: esophageal tumor tissue.

The CDR3 here reads CASRDRGVDYGYTF. DNA sequence: TGTGCCAGCCGGGACAGGGGTGTTGACTATGGCTACACCTTC. The rearrangement joined TRBV28 to TRBJ1-2, with 10 bases in between that match TRBD1. Germline trimming: 8 bases from V, 3 bases from J; junction bases outside gene matches: 6. The CDR3 sequence holds 14 residues, the cysteine and phenylalanine included. Only the CDR3 region is kept as DNA, spanning 42 bases read in frame from base 1. The germline V gene provides CDR1 MDHEN and CDR2 SYDVKM.